Given below is one TCR beta chain in context. Data came from immunoSEQ multiplex PCR; TCRdb stores just in-frame clones and leaves some out. In the table there are about 220,000 clones, roughly nine tenths of which are singletons. The sample belongs to a study of blood T cell repertoires in COVID-19. As for the study in general: Samples representing acute and convalescent COVID-19 were sourced from the United States, Italy and Spain. Sample material is recorded as cDNA or gDNA derived from T cells, B-cell-depleted T cells, or PBMCs.

Germline trimming cut 4 bases from V and 2 bases from J; bases unmatched to any gene: 3. Germline V gene sequence: CDR1 SGHRS, CDR2 YFSETQ. CDR3 size: 13 residues. Sequencing was done on a sample of peripheral blood. The chain is built from TRBV5-1 and TRBJ2-7; 7 bases match TRBD1. This clonotype was sampled from a man aged 35 to 55 with acute or convalescent COVID-19. CDR3 amino acids: CASSRDSTYEQYF. In DNA, the CDR3 is TGCGCCAGCAGCCGGGACAGCACCTACGAGCAGTACTTC.